The 27 T cell receptor beta chains listed next were all sequenced from one sample in a study of blood T cell repertoires in COVID-19. Method: immunoSEQ multiplex PCR; TCRdb's copy keeps in-frame clones and lacks some. In the table there are 450,000 to 500,000 clones, around 87% of which are singletons. The specimen was PBMCs or T cells enriched from blood (not recorded which). These receptors came from a woman between 18 and 29 years old who had recovered from COVID-19.

J is TRBJ1-1 and V is TRBV7-8; no clear D gene. CDR3 length equals 14 residues. Trimming took off 2 bases at V and 5 bases at J, with 12 bases between the two ends. Germline loops: CDR1 SGHVS, CDR2 FQNEAQ. CDR3 amino acids: CASSLRSGRTEAFF. The CDR3, as DNA: TGTGCCAGCAGCTTAAGGTCAGGTAGGACTGAAGCTTTCTTT.

V is TRBV6-1 and J is TRBJ1-5; TRBD1 matches 7 bases. Germline values: CDR1 MNHNS, CDR2 SASEGT. The CDR3 is 16 amino acids. V gave up 3 bases and J gave up 0 bases; unmatched junction bases: 5. CDR3 DNA: TGTGCCAGCAGTGATAAACAGGGGCCTAGCAATCAGCCCCAGCATTTT. Residues: CASSDKQGPSNQPQHF.

The chain links TRBV5-8 to TRBJ1-2, with no clear D. Germline V lookup: CDR1 SGHTS, CDR2 YDEGEE. The CDR3 runs 11 residues. V was cut by 5 bases and J by 1 base, with 3 bases left in between. CDR3 coding DNA: TGTGCCAGCAGTCTTAACTATGGCTACACCTTC. It encodes CASSLNYGYTF.

This clone has a handful of counts. V is TRBV19 and J is TRBJ2-1, with 7 bases fitting TRBD1. The CDR3 is made up of 15 amino acids. The V gene's germline CDR1 is LNHDA and CDR2 SQIVND (reference sequence). J lost 0 bases, V lost 10 bases, and 9 bases had no gene match. CDR3 region: CATKRQGSSYNEQFF. The CDR3, as DNA: TGTGCCACCAAGAGACAGGGCAGCTCCTACAATGAGCAGTTCTTC. Drawing the rest from reference TRBV19 and TRBJ2-1, the complete variable domain is DGGITQSPKYLFRKEGQNVTLSCEQNLNHDAMYWYRQDPGQGLRLIYYSQIVNDFQKGDIAEGYSVSREKKESFPLTVTSAQKNPTAFYLCATKRQGSSYNEQFFGPGTRLTVL.

This chain links TRBV3-1 (or the pseudogene TRBV3-2) with TRBJ2-3; 7 bases fit TRBD2. After removal of 1 base from V and 0 bases from J, the junction contained 4 bases not matched to a gene. This CDR3 has 16 amino acids. Per germline, CDR1 LGHDT and CDR2 YNNKEL (reference sequence). The CDR3: CASSQVAGGSTDTQYF. CDR3 sequence (DNA): TGTGCCAGCAGCCAAGTAGCGGGTGGTAGCACAGATACGCAGTATTTT.

The chain links TRBV28 to TRBJ1-5; 9 bases line up with TRBD1. Trimming took 6 bases from V and 2 from J; bases not matched to a gene: 2. The CDR3 has 14 residues. The germline V gene encodes CDR1 MDHEN and CDR2 SYDVKM. CDR3 coding DNA: TGTGCCAGCAGCCGGGACAGGGGCAATCAGCCCCAGCATTTT. Its translation is CASSRDRGNQPQHF. The full variable domain, its missing parts supplied by reference TRBV28 and TRBJ1-5, is DVKVTQSSRYLVKRTGEKVFLECVQDMDHENMFWYRQDPGLGLRLIYFSYDVKMKEKGDIPEGYSVSREKKERFSLILESASTNQTSMYLCASSRDRGNQPQHFGDGTRLSIL.

This chain uses TRBV7-3 with TRBJ2-1; 12 bases fit TRBD2. Germline V gene lookup returns CDR1 SGHTA and CDR2 FQGTGA. CDR3 length equals 15 residues. V shed 5 bases and J 9 bases; nucleotides not matched to a gene: 8. The CDR3 loop is CASSLLAGGQFEQFF. CDR3 sequence (DNA): TGTGCCAGCAGCCTTCTAGCGGGGGGGCAATTTGAGCAGTTCTTC.

This chain joins TRBV4-1 and TRBJ2-1; TRBD2 aligns across 8 bases. Germline CDR1 reads MGHRA; CDR2 reads YSYEKL. The junction had 12 bases not matched to a gene; V was cut back by 4 bases and J by 10 bases. The CDR3 has 15 residues. The CDR3 bases are TGCGCCAGCAGCCTTTTAGCGGGGATTATTAACGAGCAGTTCTTC. Encoded protein: CASSLLAGIINEQFF.

This clone was counted only a few times. The J gene is TRBJ1-2, the V gene TRBV9; the D is unclear. With 3 bases removed from V and 8 bases from J, the gap between germline ends came to 11 bases. The germline gives CDR1 SGDLS, CDR2 YYNGEE. The CDR3 contains 12 residues. The CDR3 DNA sequence: TGTGCCAGCAGCGACGACACGGGGGGCTACACCTTC. This gives the protein CASSDDTGGYTF.

The rearrangement uses TRBV30 and TRBJ1-2, with 11 bases matching TRBD1. Germline V lookup: CDR1 GTSNPN, CDR2 SVGIG (reference sequence). The CDR3 loop spans 16 amino acids. V dropped 2 bases and J dropped 4; count of bases not matched to a gene: 9. CDR3 sequence: CAWSPKWTGGVYGYTF. The CDR3 nucleotides read TGTGCCTGGAGTCCTAAATGGACAGGGGGCGTCTATGGCTACACCTTC.

This clone showed up just a few times. The chain has TRBV6-5 and TRBJ1-2, with 8 bases fitting TRBD1. This CDR3 is 13 amino acids long. In germline, CDR1 is MNHEY, CDR2 SVGAGI. The V gene end was trimmed by 5 bases and the J gene end by 8 bases; junction bases not matched to a gene: 7. CDR3 in DNA: TGTGCCAGCAGTACTTCCGGGACAGGCGGCTACACCTTC. Translation: CASSTSGTGGYTF.

This rearrangement joins TRBV12-5 to TRBJ2-4, with a possible D match to TRBD1 (6 bases). V lost 0 bases and J lost 1, with 16 bases in between. This CDR3 has 18 residues. Germline assignment: CDR1 LGHNT and CDR2 FRNRAP. The CDR3 here is CASGLVIYPDRAKNIQYF. The CDR3 DNA follows: TGTGCTAGTGGTTTGGTTATATATCCCGACAGGGCCAAAAACATTCAGTACTTC. The full variable domain, its missing parts supplied by reference TRBV12-5 and TRBJ2-4, is DARVTQTPRHKVTEMGQEVTMRCQPILGHNTVFWYRQTMMQGLELLAYFRNRAPLDDSGMPKDRFSAEMPDATLATLKIQPSEPRDSAVYFCASGLVIYPDRAKNIQYFGAGTRLSVL.

V is TRBV7-2 and J is TRBJ2-3; D gene unclear. Germline V gene data show CDR1 as SGHTA and CDR2 as FQGNSA. The CDR3 has 12 amino acids. The V end was cut by 3 bases, the J end by 6 bases, with 7 bases between. The CDR3 coding sequence is TGTGCCAGCAGCTTTCTAAAGGATACGCAGTATTTT. It translates to CASSFLKDTQYF.

The chain couples TRBV5-8 to TRBJ2-2; tentative D call: TRBD2 (6 bases). V dropped 4 bases and J dropped 9 bases, with 19 bases sitting between them. The CDR3 length is 15 residues. Germline lookup yields CDR1 SGHTS and CDR2 YDEGEE. The CDR3 is CASSPRLVGLRELFF. Written as DNA, the CDR3 is TGTGCCAGCAGCCCCAGACTAGTAGGGCTGAGGGAGCTGTTTTTT. The full variable domain, completed using reference TRBV5-8 and TRBJ2-2, is EAGVTQSPTHLIKTRGQQATLRCSPISGHTSVYWYQQALGLGLQFLLWYDEGEERNRGNFPPRFSGRQFPNYSSELNVNALELEDSALYLCASSPRLVGLRELFFGEGSRLTVL.

This chain connects TRBV7-8 to TRBJ1-2; tentatively, D is TRBD1 (5 bases). CDR1 and CDR2 from the germline V gene are SGHVS and FQNEAQ. The CDR3 totals 16 residues. The V and J ends lost 0 bases and 4 bases respectively, with 15 bases between them. This chain's CDR3 is CASSLAGTGGFYGYTF. The CDR3 nucleotides are TGTGCCAGCAGCTTAGCGGGGACTGGAGGGTTCTATGGCTACACCTTC.

The chain recombines TRBV5-1 with TRBJ1-2; weak D call: TRBD1 (5 bases). CDR1 SGHRS and CDR2 YFSETQ come from the germline V gene. Between the trimmed V and J ends, which lost 5 bases and 3 bases, there was a span of 14 bases. This CDR3 spans 14 amino acids. CDR3 region: CASRQAVNDYGYTF. CDR3 bases: TGCGCCAGCAGACAGGCCGTTAATGACTATGGCTACACCTTC.

Here the CDR3 DNA reads TGTGCCAGCAGCTTAGTGTTTACCACAGGGGACAATGAGCAGTTCTTC. It is translated as CASSLVFTTGDNEQFF. The chain carries TRBV7-2 and TRBJ2-1; TRBD1 aligns across 7 bases. CDR1 SGHTA and CDR2 FQGNSA come from the germline V gene. V was clipped by 1 base and J by 5 bases; unmatched bases: 8. The CDR3 runs 16 residues.

The chain employs TRBV4-2 and TRBJ1-1, with TRBD1 matching over 7 bases. The CDR3 totals 15 residues. V was pared by 3 bases and J by 6 bases, with 10 bases of the junction left unmatched. The germline V gene has CDR1 LGHNA and CDR2 YNFKEQ. The CDR3, as DNA: TGTGCCAGCAGCCAGGTCGACAGGGAGCATGCTGAAGCTTTCTTT. Translating it yields CASSQVDREHAEAFF.

The gene calls are TRBV6-5 and TRBJ1-4, with a tentative D call TRBD1 (6 bases). Per germline, CDR1 MNHEY and CDR2 SVGAGI. Trimming left V 2 bases short and J 8 bases short, with 9 bases between. The CDR3 totals 13 residues. The CDR3 loop reads CASSYGQREKLFF. The CDR3 nucleotides are TGTGCCAGCAGTTACGGACAGAGGGAAAAACTGTTTTTT.

The chain is built from TRBV18 and TRBJ2-7, with 7 bases matching TRBD2. With 4 bases clipped from V and 3 bases from J, the junction kept 6 bases outside the gene matches. This CDR3 contains 14 residues. The germline V gene encodes CDR1 KGHSH and CDR2 LQKENI. CDR3 sequence: CASSLPGLSYEQYF. CDR3 in DNA: TGTGCCAGCTCACTCCCGGGACTAAGCTACGAGCAGTACTTC.

The rearrangement joins TRBV9 to TRBJ2-1; unclear D gene. The CDR3 has 15 residues. The germline CDR1 and CDR2 sequences are SGDLS and YYNGEE. Trimming left V 0 bases short and J 9 bases short, with 16 bases between. CDR3 nucleotides: TGTGCCAGCAGCGTAGGCACTGGGCTACTTAGTGAGCAGTTCTTC. Its translation is CASSVGTGLLSEQFF.

The gene calls are TRBV5-1 and TRBJ1-2; 7 bases map to TRBD1. The V gene's germline CDR1 is SGHRS and CDR2 YFSETQ. V lost 2 bases to trimming and J lost 5 bases; unmatched junction nucleotides: 12. The CDR3 is made up of 16 amino acids. The CDR3 region has the DNA TGCGCCAGCAGCTTCGGTGAGGGGACAGAGGGGTATGGCTACACCTTC. It specifies CASSFGEGTEGYGYTF.

V is TRBV12-5 and J is TRBJ1-5, with TRBD1 matching over 7 bases. Per germline, CDR1 LGHNT and CDR2 FRNRAP. CDR3 length: 16 amino acids. The V segment lost 0 bases and the J segment 7 bases; nucleotides outside the gene matches: 9. CDR3 sequence (DNA): TGTGCTAGTGGTTTGGTTATCGCGGGAGGGGGCCAGCCCCAGCATTTT. Translating it yields CASGLVIAGGGQPQHF.

This clone was observed a handful of times. This specimen includes other DNA sequences encoding the same CDR3. V is TRBV30 and J is TRBJ1-6; TRBD1 is a possible D gene (6 bases). Per germline, CDR1 GTSNPN and CDR2 SVGIG (reference sequence). The germline V and J ends were trimmed by 1 base and 7 bases, with 8 bases remaining between them. The CDR3 covers 13 residues. The CDR3 DNA sequence: TGTGCCTGGAGTGGGGGGCCGAATTCACCCCTCCACTTT. Amino acids: CAWSGGPNSPLHF.

The genes are TRBV7-9 and TRBJ1-6, with TRBD1 identical over 9 bases. Germline V gene lookup returns CDR1 SEHNR and CDR2 FQNEAQ (reference sequence). The CDR3 contains 14 residues. V lost 7 bases and J lost 10; bases outside the gene matches: 8. The CDR3 DNA is TGTGCCAGCAAGGGGGACAGGGAAGGCTCACCCCTCCACTTT. Amino acid sequence: CASKGDREGSPLHF. The full variable domain, completed using reference TRBV7-9 and TRBJ1-6, is DTGVSQNPRHKITKRGQNVTFRCDPISEHNRLYWYRQTLGQGPEFLTYFQNEAQLEKSRLLSDRFSAERPKGSFSTLEIQRTEQGDSAMYLCASKGDREGSPLHFGNGTRLTVT.

This chain links TRBV5-1 with TRBJ1-1; 9 nucleotides align to TRBD1. Germline CDR1 SGHRS, CDR2 YFSETQ. This CDR3 contains 17 residues. V lost 2 bases and J lost 7; bases outside the gene matches: 15. Written as DNA, the CDR3 is TGCGCCAGCAGCTTCGAACATCTCGGGACAGGGAGGGTTGAAGCTTTCTTT. Translated: CASSFEHLGTGRVEAFF.

The rearrangement links TRBV2 to TRBJ1-4, with TRBD1 identical over 8 bases. This CDR3 has 15 amino acids. Losses at the gene ends were 1 base for V and 5 bases for J; bases not matched to a gene: 3. The germline CDR1 and CDR2 sequences are SNHLY and FYNNEI. The CDR3 bases are TGTGCCAGCAGTGAAGAGGACAGGGAAAATGAAAAACTGTTTTTT. Protein: CASSEEDRENEKLFF.